Each of the 15 T cell receptor beta chains below was sequenced from the same sample in a study of identical twins. One entry per CDR3 protein, called by TCRdb with MiXCR from the 5' RACE reads. Of 1.5 million to 2 million distinct CDR3 sequences in the sample, more than 30% were seen once. Sample: cord blood. The receptors stem from a newborn girl in good health.

The chain links TRBV5-6 to TRBJ2-7; D call uncertain. The DNA end is a closer match to TRBJ2-5, so the J assignment may be wrong. The CDR3 has 14 amino acids. CDR1 and CDR2 from the germline V gene are SGHDT and YYEEEE. CDR3 protein: CASSKPTGRETQYF. CDR3 bases: TGTGCCAGCAGCAAGCCCACCGGACGAGAGACCCAGTACTTC.

This clonotype appeared many times. The rearrangement joins TRBV20-1 to TRBJ2-1, with D unclear. The V gene lost 3 bases and the J gene lost 6 bases, with 6 bases spanning the gap. Germline V gene lookup returns CDR1 DFQATT and CDR2 SNEGSKA (reference sequence). The CDR3 is made up of 11 amino acids. Here the CDR3 DNA reads TGCAGTGCTAGGGGCACCAATGAGCAGTTCTTC. It translates to CSARGTNEQFF.

The rearrangement uses TRBV29-1 and TRBJ2-1; 15 positions agree with TRBD2. TRBJ2-7 explains the end of the DNA better; the J call may be wrong. Germline CDR1 and CDR2: SQVTM and ANQGSEA. This CDR3 contains 17 residues. This CDR3 is CSVAWTSGRAGYNEQYF. The DNA for the CDR3 is TGCAGCGTTGCTTGGACTAGCGGGAGGGCCGGCTACAATGAGCAGTACTTC.

A word on this clonotype: Because the CDR3 is missing its conserved closing phenylalanine or tryptophan, this is likely a read error. Here the CDR3 reads CASSYRRDRAGYGYTL. The CDR3 DNA reads TGTGCCAGCAGTTACCGAAGGGACAGGGCTGGGTATGGCTACACCTTA. The genes are TRBV6-6 and TRBJ1-2; 9 bases agree with TRBD1. The CDR3 runs 16 residues. The V gene end was trimmed by 2 bases and the J gene end by 5 bases; junction bases not matched to a gene: 9. CDR1 is MNHNY and CDR2 is SVGAGI in the germline V gene (reference sequence).

This clonotype was detected many times. The CDR3 protein is CASSQGGGPYEQYF. CDR3 nucleotide sequence: TGTGCCAGCAGCCAAGGGGGGGGCCCCTACGAGCAGTACTTC. The chain recombines TRBV4-2 with TRBJ2-7, with D possibly being TRBD2 (7 bases). CDR1 is LGHNA and CDR2 is YNFKEQ in the germline V gene. V was clipped by 1 base and J by 2 bases, with 9 bases between them. CDR3 length: 14 residues.

CDR3 sequence reads: CASSPDRVVTGELFF. The DNA of the CDR3 is TGTGCCAGCAGTCCGGACAGGGTGGTCACCGGGGAGCTGTTTTTT. J is TRBJ2-2 and V is TRBV27; 8 bases line up with TRBD1. This CDR3 contains 15 residues. Trimming at V came to 5 bases and at J to 4 bases, leaving 6 bases not matched to a gene. The germline V gene has CDR1 MNHEY and CDR2 SMNVEV (reference sequence).

J is TRBJ1-6 and V is TRBV12-3 or TRBV12-4; weak D call: TRBD1 (6 bases). The CDR3 is made up of 13 amino acids. V shed 6 bases and J shed 7 bases, with 10 bases lying between them. The CDR3 region has the DNA TGTGCCAGCAGAGGGGGAAGGAATTCACCCCTCCACTTT. Its translation: CASRGGRNSPLHF.

This clonotype was counted many times. The rearrangement joins TRBV20-1 to TRBJ2-7; unclear D gene. The CDR3 loop spans 11 amino acids. V was clipped by 4 bases and J by 6 bases, with 10 bases between them. Per the germline V gene, CDR1 is DFQATT and CDR2 is SNEGSKA (reference sequence). The chain's CDR3 is CSAINLGEQYF. Written as DNA, the CDR3 is TGCAGTGCTATCAACCTAGGCGAGCAGTACTTC.

The gene calls are TRBV12-3 or TRBV12-4 and TRBJ2-3; D unclear. Trimming shortened V by 6 bases and J by 4 bases, and 20 bases separated the two germline ends. The CDR3 is 16 amino acids. CDR3 nucleotide sequence: TGTGCCAGCAGGGTAGAGTATTTTATCGCCGCAGATACGCAGTATTTT. Its protein is CASRVEYFIAADTQYF.

This clonotype was counted between two and nine times. The chain couples TRBV2 to TRBJ2-7; a possible D gene is TRBD2 (7 bases). Trimming took 1 base from V and 2 from J, leaving 12 bases between them. CDR1 is SNHLY and CDR2 is FYNNEI in the germline V gene. CDR3 length: 15 amino acids. CDR3 DNA sequence: TGTGCCAGCAGTGAAGAAAGGGGGGGGCCCTACGAGCAGTACTTC. Translated, it gives CASSEERGGPYEQYF.

J is TRBJ2-3 and V is TRBV6-4; the match to TRBD1 covers 7 bases. CDR1 MRHNA and CDR2 SNTAGT come from the germline V gene. The CDR3 contains 14 residues. V was clipped by 4 bases and J by 6 bases; unmatched bases: 7. The CDR3 reads CASSVGTALDTQYF. The CDR3 DNA reads as TGTGCCAGCAGTGTAGGGACAGCCTTGGATACGCAGTATTTT.

The rearrangement links TRBV4-1 to TRBJ2-7; no definite D call. The CDR3 covers 15 residues. Germline V gene lookup returns CDR1 MGHRA and CDR2 YSYEKL. V was shortened by 1 base and J by 1 base, with 11 bases between the two germline ends. The CDR3 DNA reads TGCGCCAGCAGCCAAGCCCATAGGTGGTCCTACGAGCAGTACTTC. Translated, it gives CASSQAHRWSYEQYF.

V and J are TRBV10-3 and TRBJ2-7; no firm D call. The ends were cut back, 1 base at V and 2 bases at J, with 9 bases in the middle. Germline V gene data show CDR1 as ENHRY and CDR2 as SYGVKD. The CDR3 contains 14 residues. CDR3 amino acids: CAISELAATYEQYF. The CDR3 region has the DNA TGTGCCATCAGTGAGTTGGCAGCTACCTACGAGCAGTACTTC.

This clonotype was found a few times. This chain links TRBV27 with TRBJ1-2; D is uncertain. Germline V gives CDR1 MNHEY, CDR2 SMNVEV (reference sequence). CDR3 length: 13 residues. V was shortened by 2 bases and J by 6 bases, with 10 bases between the two germline ends. The CDR3 nucleotides are TGTGCCAGCAGTTTACGGGAGTCCCATGGCTACACCTTC. Encoded protein: CASSLRESHGYTF.

Comment on this clonotype: Its ends do not fully match the called genes, so a read error is possible. The chain links TRBV4-2 to TRBJ2-7; possibly TRBD1 for D (6 bases). Germline assignment: CDR1 LGHNA and CDR2 YNFKEQ. The CDR3 runs 13 residues. CDR3 nucleotide sequence: TGTGTCAGCAGCCAAGGACAGTTCTACGAGCAGTACTTC. This encodes CVSSQGQFYEQYF.